A selection of T cell receptor beta chains follows, all from one sample in a study of blood T cells in healthy people across ages. TCRdb processed the 5' RACE reads anew with MiXCR; each CDR3 protein has one entry. The data hold about 770,000 distinct CDR3 sequences, with around 45% observed a single time. Sequenced material: blood. Receptor source: a man aged 55-75 years in good health. Each CDR3 is given with its conserved first and last residue. D genes are given only for firm matches. Only part of the rows carry a size: once, few, many, or a class if the clone is expanded.

abundance	v_gene	j_gene	d_gene	CDR3nt	CDR3aa
.	TRBV27	TRBJ2-1	TRBD2	TGTGCCAGCAGCCTGGGGATCCCGGGACTAGCGGGGATACCCCCTGAGCAGTTCTTC	CASSLGIPGLAGIPPEQFF
.	TRBV6-4	TRBJ2-1	.	TGTGCCAGCAGACCCGACAGTACCTACAATGAGCAGTTCTTC	CASRPDSTYNEQFF
few	TRBV12-3/TRBV12-4	TRBJ2-7	.	TGTGCCAGCAGTCGCGTAAATGAGCAGTACTTC	CASSRVNEQYF
.	TRBV4-3	TRBJ2-7	.	TGCGCCAGCAGCCTGAAGACGGGGGATCCCTACGAGCAGTACTTC	CASSLKTGDPYEQYF
.	TRBV3-1	TRBJ2-3	.	TGTGCCAGCAGCCGTCAAACGAGGGGGGGAGATACGCAGTATTTT	CASSRQTRGGDTQYF
many	TRBV10-3	TRBJ2-7	TRBD2	TGTGCCATCAGTGTGCTAGCGGGGTCCTACGAGCAGTACTTC	CAISVLAGSYEQYF
.	TRBV25-1	TRBJ2-3	.	TGTGCCAGCAGTGATCAATACAGCAGCGATACGCAGTATTTT	CASSDQYSSDTQYF
.	TRBV12-3/TRBV12-4	TRBJ1-2	.	TGTGCCAGCAGTTCCTGGACCGTCTATGGTTACACCTTC	CASSSWTVYGYTF
.	TRBV5-1	TRBJ2-1	TRBD2	TGCGCCAGCAGCTTTAGGACTAGCGGTAATGAGCAGTTCTTC	CASSFRTSGNEQFF
.	TRBV4-3	TRBJ2-3	.	TGCGCCAGCAGCCAAGATTCGAGAGGGGGTACGCAGTATTTT	CASSQDSRGGTQYF
many	TRBV5-1	TRBJ2-2	.	TGCGCCAGCAGCACCATCGATCCAGTCCCCGGGGAGCTGTTTTTT	CASSTIDPVPGELFF
.	TRBV29-1	TRBJ2-1	.	TGCAGCGTTGAAGCCCTTCATAGCAGCTCCTACAATGAGCAGTTCTTC	CSVEALHSSSYNEQFF
few	TRBV4-1	TRBJ2-5	.	TGCGCCAGCAGCCAAGATACCGGGACCCAAGAGACCCAGTACTTC	CASSQDTGTQETQYF
few	TRBV12-3/TRBV12-4	TRBJ2-4	.	TGTGCCAGCAGTTTTGTCCCCCAGGGAAATGGCATTCAGTACTTC	CASSFVPQGNGIQYF
.	TRBV18	TRBJ2-5	.	TGTGCCAGCTCACCAACACAGATAGAGACCCAGTACTTC	CASSPTQIETQYF
.	TRBV20-1	TRBJ2-3	TRBD2	TGCAGTGCCCCCGGACTAGAACGACTCACAGATACGCAGTATTTT	CSAPGLERLTDTQYF
.	TRBV27	TRBJ2-1	TRBD2	TGTGCCAGCAGTACTCGACTAGCGGGAATTTACAATGAGCAGTTCTTC	CASSTRLAGIYNEQFF
few	TRBV7-9	TRBJ2-1	.	TGTGCCAGCAGCTTTTACAGACCAACCTACAATGAGCAGTTCTTC	CASSFYRPTYNEQFF
few	TRBV5-1	TRBJ2-1	.	TGCGCCAGCAGCTTGGCCCCAGGGGGGGCTTCCTACAATGAGCAGTTCTTC	CASSLAPGGASYNEQFF
.	TRBV6-2/TRBV6-3	TRBJ1-2	.	TGTGCCAGCAGACCCCCAGCTAACTATGGCTACACCTTC	CASRPPANYGYTF
.	TRBV28	TRBJ1-5	TRBD1	TGTGCCAGCAGTTACCGGGACAGGGAAGAGCATTTT	CASSYRDREEHF